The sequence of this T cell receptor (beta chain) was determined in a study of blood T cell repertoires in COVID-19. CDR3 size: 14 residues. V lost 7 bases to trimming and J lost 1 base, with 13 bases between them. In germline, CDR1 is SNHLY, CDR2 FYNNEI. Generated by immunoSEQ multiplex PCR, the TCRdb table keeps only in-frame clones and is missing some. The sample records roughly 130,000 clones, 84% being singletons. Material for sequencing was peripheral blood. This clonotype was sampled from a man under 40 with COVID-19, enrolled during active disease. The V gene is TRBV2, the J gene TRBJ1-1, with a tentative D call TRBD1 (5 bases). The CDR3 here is CASNHRQTNTEAFF. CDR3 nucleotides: TGTGCCAGCAACCACCGACAGACGAACACTGAAGCTTTCTTT.